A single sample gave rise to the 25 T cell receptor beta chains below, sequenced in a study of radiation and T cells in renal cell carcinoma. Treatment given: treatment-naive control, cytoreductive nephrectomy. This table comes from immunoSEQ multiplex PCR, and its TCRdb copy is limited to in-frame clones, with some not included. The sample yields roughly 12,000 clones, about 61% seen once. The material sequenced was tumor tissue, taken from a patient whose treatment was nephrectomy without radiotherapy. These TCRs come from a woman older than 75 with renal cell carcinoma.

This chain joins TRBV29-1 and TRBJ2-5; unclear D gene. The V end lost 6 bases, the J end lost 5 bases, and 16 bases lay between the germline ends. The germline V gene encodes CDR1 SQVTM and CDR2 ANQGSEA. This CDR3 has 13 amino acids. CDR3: CSVPGSIAETQYF. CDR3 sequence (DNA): TGCAGCGTGCCGGGCAGCATCGCGGAGACCCAGTACTTC.

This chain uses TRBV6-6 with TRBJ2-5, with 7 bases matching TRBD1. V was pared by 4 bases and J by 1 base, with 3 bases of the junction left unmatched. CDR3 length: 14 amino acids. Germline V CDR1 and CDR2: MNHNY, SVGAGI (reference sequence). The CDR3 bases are TGTGCCAGCAGTTGGGGGACAGCCCAAGAGACCCAGTACTTC. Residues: CASSWGTAQETQYF.

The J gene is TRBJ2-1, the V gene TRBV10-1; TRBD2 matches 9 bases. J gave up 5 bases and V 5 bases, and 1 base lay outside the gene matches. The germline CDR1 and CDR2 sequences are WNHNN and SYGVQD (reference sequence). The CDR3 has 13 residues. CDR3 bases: TGCGCCAGCAGTTCTAGCGGGGACAATGAGCAGTTCTTC. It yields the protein CASSSSGDNEQFF.

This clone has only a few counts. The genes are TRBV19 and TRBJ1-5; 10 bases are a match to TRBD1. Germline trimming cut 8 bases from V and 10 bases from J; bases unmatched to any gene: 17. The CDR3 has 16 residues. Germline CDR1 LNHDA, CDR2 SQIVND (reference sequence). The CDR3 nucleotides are TGTGCCAGTCGCTTGAACCGGGACAGGGGTGTGTATCCCCAGCATTTT. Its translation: CASRLNRDRGVYPQHF.

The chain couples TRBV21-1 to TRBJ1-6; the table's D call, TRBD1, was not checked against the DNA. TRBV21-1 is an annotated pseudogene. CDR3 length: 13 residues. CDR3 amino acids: CASSHDRDLPLHF. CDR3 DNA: TGTGCCAGCAGCCACGACAGGGACCTACCCCTCCACTTT.

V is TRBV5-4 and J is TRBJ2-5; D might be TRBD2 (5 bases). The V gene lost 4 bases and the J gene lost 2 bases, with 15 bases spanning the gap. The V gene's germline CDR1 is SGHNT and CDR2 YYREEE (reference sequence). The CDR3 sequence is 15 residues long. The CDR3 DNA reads TGTGCCAGCAGCCTAGCTAGCTGGGGTCAAGAGACCCAGTACTTC. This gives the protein CASSLASWGQETQYF.

CDR3 coding DNA: TGTGCCAGCAGTTACTCCGGGGGCAATCAGCCCCAGCATTTT. This sequence encodes CASSYSGGNQPQHF. The chain joins TRBV6-5 to TRBJ1-5, with D unclear. The CDR3 is 14 amino acids. Trimming shortened V by 0 bases and J by 2 bases, and 5 bases separated the two germline ends. From germline, CDR1 is MNHEY and CDR2 SVGAGI.

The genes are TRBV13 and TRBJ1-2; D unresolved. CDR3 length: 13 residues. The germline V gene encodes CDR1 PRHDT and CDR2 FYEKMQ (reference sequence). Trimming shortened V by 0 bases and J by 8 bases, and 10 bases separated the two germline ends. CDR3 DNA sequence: TGTGCCAGCAGCTTAGGCGTGGGAAGGGGCTACACCTTC. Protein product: CASSLGVGRGYTF.

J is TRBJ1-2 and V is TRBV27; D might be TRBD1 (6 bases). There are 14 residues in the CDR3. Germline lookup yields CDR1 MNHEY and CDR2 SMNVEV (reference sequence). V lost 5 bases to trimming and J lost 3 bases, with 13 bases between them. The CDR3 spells CASSTNRDDYGYTF. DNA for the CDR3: TGTGCCAGCAGTACAAACAGGGATGACTATGGCTACACCTTC.

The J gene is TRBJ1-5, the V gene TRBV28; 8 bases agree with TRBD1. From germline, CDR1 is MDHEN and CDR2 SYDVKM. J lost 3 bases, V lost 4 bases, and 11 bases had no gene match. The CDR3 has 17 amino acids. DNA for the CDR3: TGTGCCAGCAGTTCAAATCTACCGACAGGGGACAATCAGCCCCAGCATTTT. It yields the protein CASSSNLPTGDNQPQHF.

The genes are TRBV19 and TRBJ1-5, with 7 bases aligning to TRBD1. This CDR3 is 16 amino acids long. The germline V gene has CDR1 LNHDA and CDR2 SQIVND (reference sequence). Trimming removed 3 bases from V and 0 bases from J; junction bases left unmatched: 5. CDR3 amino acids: CASSITRGISNQPQHF. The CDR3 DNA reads TGTGCCAGTAGTATCACCAGGGGGATTAGCAATCAGCCCCAGCATTTT. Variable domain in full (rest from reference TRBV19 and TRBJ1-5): DGGITQSPKYLFRKEGQNVTLSCEQNLNHDAMYWYRQDPGQGLRLIYYSQIVNDFQKGDIAEGYSVSREKKESFPLTVTSAQKNPTAFYLCASSITRGISNQPQHFGDGTRLSIL.

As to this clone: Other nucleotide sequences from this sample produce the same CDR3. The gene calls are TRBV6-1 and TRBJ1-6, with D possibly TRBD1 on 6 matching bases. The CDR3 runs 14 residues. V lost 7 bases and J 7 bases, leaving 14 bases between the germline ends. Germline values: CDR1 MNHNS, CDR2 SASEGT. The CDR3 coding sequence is TGTGCCAGCACCGTAGGGGGACCCAATTCACCCCTCCACTTT. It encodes CASTVGGPNSPLHF.

The CDR3 nucleotides are TGTGCCAGCAGTTCACCCACAGGGGCAAGCACAGATACGCAGTATTTT. Protein: CASSSPTGASTDTQYF. The gene calls are TRBV6-5 and TRBJ2-3; 7 nucleotides match TRBD1. The CDR3 runs to 16 residues. V gave up 4 bases and J gave up 0 bases; unmatched junction bases: 7. In germline, CDR1 is MNHEY, CDR2 SVGAGI.

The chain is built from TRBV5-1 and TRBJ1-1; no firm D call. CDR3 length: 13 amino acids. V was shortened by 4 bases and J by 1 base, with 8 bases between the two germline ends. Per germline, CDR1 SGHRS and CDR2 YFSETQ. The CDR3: CASSLLENTEAFF. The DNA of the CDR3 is TGCGCCAGCAGCCTTTTGGAGAACACTGAAGCTTTCTTT.

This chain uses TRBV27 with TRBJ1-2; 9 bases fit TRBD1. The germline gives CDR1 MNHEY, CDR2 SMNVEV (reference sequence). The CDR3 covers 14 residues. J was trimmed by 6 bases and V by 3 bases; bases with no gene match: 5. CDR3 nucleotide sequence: TGTGCCAGCAGTTTTACAGGGGGCGGTAATGGCTACACCTTC. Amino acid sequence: CASSFTGGGNGYTF.

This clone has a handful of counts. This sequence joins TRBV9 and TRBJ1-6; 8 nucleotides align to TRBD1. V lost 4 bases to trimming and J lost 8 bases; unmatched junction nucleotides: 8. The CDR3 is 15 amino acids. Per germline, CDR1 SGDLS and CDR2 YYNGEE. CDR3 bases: TGTGCCAGCAGCTGGACAGGGATGGGTGATTCACCCCTCCACTTT. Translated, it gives CASSWTGMGDSPLHF.

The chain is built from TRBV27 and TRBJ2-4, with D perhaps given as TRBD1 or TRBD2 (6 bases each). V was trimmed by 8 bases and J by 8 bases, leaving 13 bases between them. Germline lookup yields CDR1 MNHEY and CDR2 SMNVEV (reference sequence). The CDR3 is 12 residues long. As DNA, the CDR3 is TGTGCCAGCGGACAGCGGGTGGACATTCAGTACTTC. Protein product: CASGQRVDIQYF.

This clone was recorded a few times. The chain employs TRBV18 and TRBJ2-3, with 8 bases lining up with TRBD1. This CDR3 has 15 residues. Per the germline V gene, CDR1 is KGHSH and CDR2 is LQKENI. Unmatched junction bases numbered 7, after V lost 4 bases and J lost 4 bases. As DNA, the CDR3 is TGTGCCAGCTCACGAGGACAGGGTTTAGCAGATACGCAGTATTTT. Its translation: CASSRGQGLADTQYF.

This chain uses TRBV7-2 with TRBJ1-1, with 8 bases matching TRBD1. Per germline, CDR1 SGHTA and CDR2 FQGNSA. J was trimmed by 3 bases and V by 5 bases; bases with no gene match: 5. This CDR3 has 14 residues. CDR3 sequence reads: CASSRSQGDTEAFF. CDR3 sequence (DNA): TGTGCCAGCAGCCGATCACAGGGGGACACTGAAGCTTTCTTT.

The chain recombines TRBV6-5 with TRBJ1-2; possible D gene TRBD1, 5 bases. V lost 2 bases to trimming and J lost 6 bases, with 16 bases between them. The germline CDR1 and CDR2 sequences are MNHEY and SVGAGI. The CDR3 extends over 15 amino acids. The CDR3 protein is CASSYRDRYSHGYTF. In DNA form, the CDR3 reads TGTGCCAGCAGTTACCGGGACCGCTATTCCCATGGCTACACCTTC.

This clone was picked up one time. For the CDR3, the DNA is TGCGCCAGCAGTGACAGGGCCACAGATACGCAGTATTTT. Translated: CASSDRATDTQYF. The chain couples TRBV10-1 to TRBJ2-3, with TRBD1 as a possible D gene (5 bases). The CDR3 runs to 13 residues. Germline assignment: CDR1 WNHNN and CDR2 SYGVQD (reference sequence). The V and J ends lost 3 bases and 2 bases respectively, with 6 bases between them.

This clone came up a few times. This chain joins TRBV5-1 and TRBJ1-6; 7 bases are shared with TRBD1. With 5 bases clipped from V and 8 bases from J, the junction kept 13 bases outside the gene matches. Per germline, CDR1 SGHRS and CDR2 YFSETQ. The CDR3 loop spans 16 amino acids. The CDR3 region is CASRGAPGQFHSPLHF. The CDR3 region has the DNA TGCGCCAGCAGAGGGGCTCCGGGACAGTTTCATTCACCCCTCCACTTT.

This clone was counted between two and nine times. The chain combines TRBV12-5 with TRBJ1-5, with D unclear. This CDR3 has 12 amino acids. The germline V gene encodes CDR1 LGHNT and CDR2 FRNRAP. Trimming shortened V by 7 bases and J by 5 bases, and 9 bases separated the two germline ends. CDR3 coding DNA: TGTGCTAGTGCCTCAACAGATCAGCCCCAGCATTTT. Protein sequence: CASASTDQPQHF.

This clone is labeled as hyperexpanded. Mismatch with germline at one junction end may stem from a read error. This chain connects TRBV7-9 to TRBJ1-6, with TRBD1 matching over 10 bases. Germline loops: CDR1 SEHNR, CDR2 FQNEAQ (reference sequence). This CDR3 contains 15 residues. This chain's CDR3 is CASSLVDRGSSPLHF. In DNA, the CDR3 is TGTGCCAGCAGTTTAGTGGACAGGGGGAGTTCACCCCTCCACTTT.

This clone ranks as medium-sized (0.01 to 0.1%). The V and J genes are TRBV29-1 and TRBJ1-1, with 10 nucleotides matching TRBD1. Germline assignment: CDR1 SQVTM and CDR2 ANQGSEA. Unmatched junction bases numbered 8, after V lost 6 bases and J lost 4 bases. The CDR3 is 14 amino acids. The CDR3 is CSVVAGQGSTEAFF. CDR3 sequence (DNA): TGCAGCGTCGTAGCGGGACAGGGGAGCACTGAAGCTTTCTTT.